A single sample is the source of the 30 T cell receptor beta chains below, sequenced in a study of glioma-infiltrating T cells. Amplification of TCR alpha and beta CDR3 regions from RNA used iRepertoire nested multiplex PCR. TCRdb re-derived calls from the multiplex PCR reads in MiXCR, one entry per CDR3 protein. The table shows about 130,000 distinct CDR3 sequences, with around a quarter occurring only once. Sample: glioma tissue, nonneoplastic brain tissue, or PBMCs (not recorded which). These receptors all come from a human donor with low-grade glioma or glioblastoma, undergoing nonglioma brain surgery, or in good health (not recorded which).

Worth noting for this clonotype: A much larger clonotype is one base distant, so this may be a read error. The V and J genes are TRBV6-6 and TRBJ2-5; TRBD1 might be the D (6 bases). Germline CDR1 and CDR2: MNHNY and SVGAGI (reference sequence). The CDR3 length is 15 residues. Trimming left V 5 bases short and J 1 base short, with 14 bases between. DNA for the CDR3: TGTGCCAGCAGTCGGGGTAGAGGGGGCCAAGAGACCCAGTACTTC. Its protein is CASSRGRGGQETQYF.

With respect to this clonotype: One end of the junction does not line up with germline, which may come from a read error. The chain combines TRBV27 with TRBJ2-6; possibly TRBD1 for D (5 bases). The germline CDR1 and CDR2 sequences are MNHEY and SMNVEV (reference sequence). CDR3 size: 13 residues. CDR3 coding DNA: TGCGCCAGCAGTTTAGGTGGGGCCAGCGTCCTGACTTTC. Translated: CASSLGGASVLTF.

This clonotype has ten or more counts. V gene TRBV27 combines with J gene TRBJ1-5, with D unclear. The germline V and J ends were trimmed by 2 bases and 7 bases, with 9 bases remaining between them. The V gene's germline CDR1 is MNHEY and CDR2 SMNVEV (reference sequence). The CDR3 has 13 amino acids. CDR3 nucleotide sequence: TGTGCCAGCAGTTTAGACTTCTGGCAGCCCCAGCATTTT. It encodes CASSLDFWQPQHF.

This clonotype was picked up a small number of times. The chain has TRBV19 and TRBJ2-1; D remains unclear. CDR1 is LNHDA and CDR2 is SQIVND in the germline V gene (reference sequence). The ends were cut back, 4 bases at V and 9 bases at J, with 10 bases in the middle. This CDR3 contains 12 residues. The CDR3 here is CASSTQFGEQFF. The CDR3 nucleotides read TGTGCCAGTAGTACCCAATTCGGTGAGCAGTTCTTC.

The chain joins TRBV4-1 to TRBJ1-5; 9 positions match TRBD1. Germline V gives CDR1 MGHRA, CDR2 YSYEKL. This CDR3 region has 17 residues. Trimming took 4 bases from V and 0 from J; bases not matched to a gene: 7. The CDR3 loop reads CASSRITGGPSNQPQHF. The CDR3 DNA is TGCGCCAGCAGCCGGATCACAGGGGGCCCTAGCAATCAGCCCCAGCATTTT.

The CDR3 loop is CASSLGHANTGELFF. The CDR3 nucleotides are TGTGCCAGCAGCTTGGGACATGCGAACACCGGGGAGCTGTTTTTT. The V call is TRBV11-1, the J call TRBJ2-2, with D perhaps matching TRBD1 (6 bases). The V end was cut by 3 bases, the J end by 0 bases, with 8 bases between. There are 15 residues in the CDR3. Germline lookup yields CDR1 SGHAT and CDR2 FQDESV (reference sequence).

This clonotype was observed a few times. The chain combines TRBV2 with TRBJ1-1; D not resolved. The CDR3 runs 12 residues. Trimming removed 5 bases from V and 7 bases from J, with 11 bases in between. CDR1 and CDR2 (germline): SNHLY, FYNNEI. The CDR3 protein is CASSLKGGEAFF. The CDR3 nucleotides are TGTGCCAGCAGTCTCAAGGGAGGTGAAGCTTTCTTT.

V and J are TRBV5-1 and TRBJ2-5, with D perhaps TRBD1 (6 bases). This CDR3 has 18 amino acids. Trimming removed 1 base from V and 2 bases from J, with 21 bases in between. CDR1 is SGHRS, CDR2 YFSETQ, per germline. The CDR3 region is CASSLFGQGKAIQETQYF. The CDR3 DNA is TGCGCCAGCAGCTTGTTCGGGCAGGGGAAAGCCATACAAGAGACCCAGTACTTC.

This chain connects TRBV7-2 to TRBJ2-1; the D is unclear. CDR1 SGHTA and CDR2 FQGNSA come from the germline V gene. This CDR3 is built from 14 residues. Trimming shortened V by 5 bases and J by 6 bases, and 14 bases separated the two germline ends. CDR3 bases: TGTGCCAGCAGCCCAAGGGAAGATCTCAATGAGCAGTTCTTC. Translation: CASSPREDLNEQFF.

This clonotype was detected only once. The DNA for the CDR3 is TGTGCCAGCAGCTTAGAGGCCGGACACTACGAGCAGTACGTC. It is translated as CASSLEAGHYEQYV. The rearrangement uses TRBV7-6 and TRBJ2-7; weak D call: TRBD1 (5 bases). Germline V gene sequence: CDR1 SGHVS, CDR2 FNYEAQ. CDR3 length equals 14 residues. V was clipped by 1 base and J by 3 bases, with 10 bases between them.

J is TRBJ1-5 and V is TRBV11-2; D is uncertain. This CDR3 is built from 15 residues. Trimming removed 8 bases from V and 4 bases from J, with 18 bases in between. Germline V CDR1 and CDR2: SGHAT, FQNNGV. CDR3: CASCPSSEGNQPQHF. The CDR3 DNA reads as TGTGCCAGCTGCCCGTCCAGTGAGGGAAATCAGCCCCAGCATTTT.

This chain connects TRBV29-1 to TRBJ1-6; 12 bases are a match to TRBD1. Per the germline V gene, CDR1 is SQVTM and CDR2 is ANQGSEA. Trimming took 5 bases from V and 7 from J; bases not matched to a gene: 3. CDR3 size: 14 residues. The chain's CDR3 is CSVSGTGGNSPLHF. The CDR3, as DNA: TGCAGCGTTTCCGGGACAGGGGGCAATTCACCCCTCCACTTT.

This clonotype has ten or more counts. The DNA of the CDR3 is TGCGCCAGCAGCCACCAGGACAGGGCCGAAAACATTCAGTACTTC. Protein sequence: CASSHQDRAENIQYF. The chain carries TRBV4-1 and TRBJ2-4; 8 bases fit TRBD1. CDR1 and CDR2 from the germline V gene are MGHRA and YSYEKL. The CDR3 has 15 residues. V was pared by 3 bases and J by 5 bases, with 6 bases of the junction left unmatched.

This clonotype came up a few times. The chain combines TRBV12-3 or TRBV12-4 with TRBJ2-5, with D tentatively TRBD1 (6 bases). V lost 5 bases to trimming and J lost 3 bases, with 13 bases between them. This CDR3 is 14 amino acids long. CDR3 region: CASSLTGTEETQYF. The CDR3 coding sequence is TGTGCCAGCAGTCTCACAGGGACCGAAGAGACCCAGTACTTC.

Only a few counts were recorded for this clonotype. This chain uses TRBV7-3 with TRBJ2-5; no definite D call. V was pared by 2 bases and J by 5 bases, with 9 bases between. The CDR3 contains 13 residues. CDR1 is SGHTA and CDR2 is FQGTGA in the germline V gene. The CDR3 sequence is CASSLRKFETQYF. The CDR3 DNA reads as TGTGCCAGCAGCTTACGGAAGTTTGAGACCCAGTACTTC.

This clonotype was picked up many times. The V call is TRBV11-2, the J call TRBJ1-1; TRBD1 agrees at 8 bases. This CDR3 region has 12 residues. Per germline, CDR1 SGHAT and CDR2 FQNNGV. The trim removed 3 bases at V and 9 bases at J, leaving 3 bases unmatched. Here the CDR3 DNA reads TGTGCCAGCAGCTTGGACAGGGTGAAAGCTTTCTTT. Amino acids: CASSLDRVKAFF.

The V gene is TRBV2, the J gene TRBJ2-3, with 12 bases identical to TRBD2. Germline V gives CDR1 SNHLY, CDR2 FYNNEI. The CDR3 runs to 21 residues. V was pared by 1 base and J by 4 bases, with 18 bases of the junction left unmatched. The CDR3 DNA follows: TGTGCCAGCAGTGAAGTTCTTTTACCTAGCGGGGGGGCCAGTAGCTCAGATACGCAGTATTTT. Residues: CASSEVLLPSGGASSSDTQYF.

The chain links TRBV7-9 to TRBJ2-2; 7 nucleotides line up with TRBD1. This CDR3 is built from 14 residues. CDR1 SEHNR and CDR2 FQNEAQ come from the germline V gene (reference sequence). Germline trimming cut 5 bases from V and 7 bases from J; bases unmatched to any gene: 7. CDR3 nucleotides: TGTGCCAGCAGCATCAGACAGGGAGACGGGGAGCTGTTTTTT. This encodes CASSIRQGDGELFF.

Only a few counts were recorded for this clonotype. The V gene is TRBV2, the J gene TRBJ1-3; the D gene is possibly TRBD1 (5 bases). Looked up from germline, CDR1 is SNHLY and CDR2 is FYNNEI. V lost 4 bases and J lost 0, with 10 bases in between. This CDR3 is built from 15 residues. The DNA for the CDR3 is TGTGCCAGCAGTGGAGGACATACCTCTGGAAACACCATATATTTT. This translates into CASSGGHTSGNTIYF.

In this sample, this clonotype turned up a few times. The genes are TRBV4-1 and TRBJ2-1; D gene uncertain. Germline values: CDR1 MGHRA, CDR2 YSYEKL. The CDR3 is made up of 14 amino acids. Trimming removed 2 bases from V and 4 bases from J, with 9 bases in between. Here the CDR3 reads CASSQITAYNEQFF. The DNA of the CDR3 is TGCGCCAGCAGCCAAATCACAGCTTACAATGAGCAGTTCTTC.

This clonotype has at least ten counts. The chain combines TRBV6-1 with TRBJ2-3, with TRBD1 identical over 9 bases. The germline V gene has CDR1 MNHNS and CDR2 SASEGT. J was trimmed by 4 bases and V by 2 bases; bases with no gene match: 1. The CDR3 length is 14 residues. The CDR3 DNA is TGTGCCAGCAGTGAAAGGGACAGGGCAGATACGCAGTATTTT. This translates into CASSERDRADTQYF.

This clonotype was detected only once. A much larger clone sits a single nucleotide away, making a read error possible. The CDR3 does not end in the conserved phenylalanine or tryptophan, so this is likely a read error. The J gene is TRBJ2-5, the V gene TRBV20-1, with TRBD2 matching 8 bases. The CDR3 spans 15 residues. V lost 5 bases to trimming and J lost 5 bases; unmatched junction nucleotides: 13. Germline V gives CDR1 DFQATT, CDR2 SNEGSKA (reference sequence). The CDR3 DNA sequence: TGCAGTGCTGGACCCAGGACTAGCAGGCGGGAGACCCAGTACCTC. This codes for CSAGPRTSRRETQYL.

The V and J genes are TRBV3-1 and TRBJ1-2; D remains unclear. V lost 4 bases, J lost 1 base, and 4 bases lay in between. This CDR3 has 12 residues. Germline values: CDR1 LGHDT, CDR2 YNNKEL (reference sequence). CDR3 sequence: CASSLRNYGYTF. The CDR3 region has the DNA TGTGCCAGCAGCCTCCGTAACTATGGCTACACCTTC. The whole variable domain, filled in from reference TRBV3-1 and TRBJ1-2, reads DTAVSQTPKYLVTQMGNDKSIKCEQNLGHDTMYWYKQDSKKFLKIMFSYNNKELIINETVPNRFSPKSPDKAHLNLHINSLELGDSAVYFCASSLRNYGYTFGSGTRLTVV.

By share, this clonotype counts as medium-sized. The chain links TRBV20-1 to TRBJ1-1; 8 nucleotides align to TRBD1. J lost 8 bases, V lost 2 bases, and 13 bases had no gene match. The length of the CDR3 is 15 residues. In germline, CDR1 is DFQATT, CDR2 SNEGSKA (reference sequence). CDR3 nucleotides: TGCAGTGCTAGATCTCAGGGGGCCGACAATAGGGAAGCTTTCTTT. Translated, it gives CSARSQGADNREAFF.

This chain connects TRBV28 to TRBJ2-1; tentative D call: TRBD2 (7 bases). V was trimmed by 6 bases and J by 8 bases, leaving 20 bases between them. This CDR3 has 15 residues. The V gene's germline CDR1 is MDHEN and CDR2 SYDVKM. This CDR3 is CASRGGGGSGDEQFF. The CDR3, as DNA: TGTGCCAGCAGGGGAGGGGGGGGGTCGGGCGATGAGCAGTTCTTC.

The V and J genes are TRBV7-9 and TRBJ2-2; TRBD2 matches 7 bases. J was trimmed by 3 bases and V by 3 bases; bases with no gene match: 1. This CDR3 spans 14 amino acids. Per the germline V gene, CDR1 is SEHNR and CDR2 is FQNEAQ (reference sequence). The CDR3 DNA sequence: TGTGCCAGCAGCTTGGGACTATACACCGGGGAGCTGTTTTTT. Translating it yields CASSLGLYTGELFF.

The chain uses TRBV18 and TRBJ1-5; no clear D. The V and J ends lost 5 bases and 1 base respectively, with 18 bases between them. Germline CDR1 is KGHSH and CDR2 is LQKENI. The CDR3 is 17 amino acids. CDR3 sequence reads: CASSVRITGVSNQPQHF. The DNA for the CDR3 is TGTGCCAGCTCAGTCCGGATCACCGGGGTGAGCAATCAGCCCCAGCATTTT.

Points on this clonotype: A single base separates this from a much larger clone, so it may be a read error. The final CDR3 position lacks the conserved phenylalanine or tryptophan, pointing to a likely read error. V is TRBV15 and J is TRBJ2-5, with D perhaps TRBD1 (6 bases). Germline CDR1 is LNHNV and CDR2 is YYDKDF (reference sequence). This CDR3 has 14 amino acids. Trimming shortened V by 3 bases and J by 3 bases, and 11 bases separated the two germline ends. DNA for the CDR3: TGTGCCACCAGCAGCGGAAACAGGGAAGAGACCCAGTACTTA. Its protein is CATSSGNREETQYL.

This rearrangement joins TRBV7-9 to TRBJ2-1; D possibly corresponds to TRBD2 (5 bases). Between the trimmed V and J ends, which lost 1 base and 4 bases, there was a span of 11 bases. CDR3 length: 15 residues. Germline CDR1 SEHNR, CDR2 FQNEAQ (reference sequence). The CDR3 sequence is CASSLGRLEYNEQFF. CDR3 bases: TGTGCCAGCAGCTTAGGGAGGCTAGAATACAATGAGCAGTTCTTC.

This sequence joins TRBV2 and TRBJ1-5, with 9 bases matching TRBD1. V trimming: 0 bases; J trimming: 6 bases; junction bases outside the gene matches: 6. The CDR3 is made up of 16 amino acids. Germline lookup yields CDR1 SNHLY and CDR2 FYNNEI. The CDR3 loop reads CASSEAAQDRGQPQHF. In DNA, the CDR3 is TGTGCCAGCAGTGAAGCGGCCCAGGACAGGGGTCAGCCCCAGCATTTT.